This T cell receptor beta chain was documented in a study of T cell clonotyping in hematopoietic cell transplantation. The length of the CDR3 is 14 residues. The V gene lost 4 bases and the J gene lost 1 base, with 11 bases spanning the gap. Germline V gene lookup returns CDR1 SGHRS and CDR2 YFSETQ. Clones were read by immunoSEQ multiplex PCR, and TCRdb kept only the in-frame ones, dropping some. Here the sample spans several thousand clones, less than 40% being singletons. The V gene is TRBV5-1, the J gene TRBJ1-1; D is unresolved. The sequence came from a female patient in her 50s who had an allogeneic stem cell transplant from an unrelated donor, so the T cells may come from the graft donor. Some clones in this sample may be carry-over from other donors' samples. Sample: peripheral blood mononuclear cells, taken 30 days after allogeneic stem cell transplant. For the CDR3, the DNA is TGCGCCAGCAGCCCTGCGACGGGGAACACTGAAGCTTTCTTT. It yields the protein CASSPATGNTEAFF.